These 11 T cell receptor beta chains came from one sample sequenced in a study of blood T cell repertoires in COVID-19. Some clones are missing from TCRdb's copy, which holds only in-frame ones; the method was immunoSEQ multiplex PCR. The repertoire holds tens of thousands of clones, with about 93% as singletons. The sample taken for sequencing was peripheral blood. The source is a human donor in a cohort sampled during active COVID-19.

In nucleotides, the CDR3 is TGTGCCAGCTCACCAGCGGATAGCACAGATACGCAGTATTTT. Translation gives CASSPADSTDTQYF. This chain uses TRBV18 with TRBJ2-3; D call uncertain. In germline, CDR1 is KGHSH, CDR2 LQKENI. This CDR3 is built from 14 residues. V was trimmed by 2 bases and J by 0 bases, leaving 6 bases between them.

This chain joins TRBV9 and TRBJ1-2, with 7 bases matching TRBD1. Looked up from germline, CDR1 is SGDLS and CDR2 is YYNGEE. This CDR3 has 14 amino acids. Unmatched junction bases numbered 11, after V lost 4 bases and J lost 8 bases. This chain's CDR3 is CASSTQQGLGGYTF. The CDR3, as DNA: TGTGCCAGCAGCACCCAACAGGGGCTTGGGGGCTACACCTTC.

The CDR3 reads CASSERGLAFF. Here the CDR3 DNA reads TGTGCCAGCAGTGAACGAGGGTTGGCTTTCTTT. The chain uses TRBV6-1 and TRBJ1-1, with D unresolved. V was clipped by 2 bases and J by 11 bases, with 9 bases between them. The CDR3 loop spans 11 amino acids. Germline CDR1 reads MNHNS; CDR2 reads SASEGT.

The chain uses TRBV7-9 and TRBJ1-1; D is unclear. The germline V gene encodes CDR1 SEHNR and CDR2 FQNEAQ (reference sequence). The CDR3 is 13 residues long. V lost 5 bases to trimming and J lost 1 base, with 8 bases between them. The CDR3: CASSPGGNTEAFF. CDR3 coding DNA: TGTGCCAGCAGCCCCGGCGGGAACACTGAAGCTTTCTTT.

This clone was seen a few times. The rearrangement uses TRBV2 and TRBJ1-3, with 10 positions matching TRBD1. The CDR3 spans 15 residues. After removal of 4 bases from V and 4 bases from J, the junction contained 4 bases not matched to a gene. Germline CDR1 reads SNHLY; CDR2 reads FYNNEI. The CDR3 coding sequence is TGTGCCAGCAGTGCGACAGGGGGCTCGGGAAACACCATATATTTT. It yields the protein CASSATGGSGNTIYF. Full variable domain (rest looked up from reference TRBV2 and TRBJ1-3): EPEVTQTPSHQVTQMGQEVILRCVPISNHLYFYWYRQILGQKVEFLVSFYNNEISEKSEIFDDQFSVERPDGSNFTLKIRSTKLEDSAMYFCASSATGGSGNTIYFGEGSWLTVV.

The genes are TRBV5-4 and TRBJ2-7; 11 bases are shared with TRBD1. The CDR3 covers 14 residues. CDR1 SGHNT and CDR2 YYREEE come from the germline V gene (reference sequence). After removal of 4 bases from V and 6 bases from J, the junction contained 6 bases not matched to a gene. Written as DNA, the CDR3 is TGTGCCAGCAGCGCCGGGACAGGGGGTTCCGAGCAGTACTTC. Translation gives CASSAGTGGSEQYF.

The rearrangement uses TRBV18 and TRBJ2-7; D is uncertain. V was trimmed by 0 bases and J by 3 bases, leaving 15 bases between them. CDR3 size: 16 residues. Germline loops: CDR1 KGHSH, CDR2 LQKENI. CDR3 sequence reads: CASSPPFYSQDYEQYF. The DNA of the CDR3 is TGTGCCAGCTCACCACCCTTTTACAGTCAAGACTACGAGCAGTACTTC.

The rearrangement joins TRBV9 to TRBJ2-7; possibly TRBD1 for D (6 bases). Trimming removed 0 bases at V and 5 bases at J, with 15 bases between. The CDR3 runs 15 residues. Germline values: CDR1 SGDLS, CDR2 YYNGEE. CDR3 amino acids: CASSVGTGRVDEQYF. The CDR3 bases are TGTGCCAGCAGCGTAGGTACAGGGCGTGTAGACGAGCAGTACTTC.

The chain employs TRBV20-1 and TRBJ2-7; D not resolved. The germline V and J ends were trimmed by 3 bases and 5 bases, with 8 bases remaining between them. The V gene's germline CDR1 is DFQATT and CDR2 SNEGSKA (reference sequence). The CDR3 has 11 amino acids. CDR3 loop: CSARKSDEQYF. The DNA of the CDR3 is TGCAGTGCTAGGAAATCGGACGAGCAGTACTTC.

The chain uses TRBV7-8 and TRBJ1-2; TRBD1 is a possible D gene (5 bases). This CDR3 region has 18 residues. The germline gives CDR1 SGHVS, CDR2 FQNEAQ. V lost 4 bases and J 0 bases, leaving 21 bases between the germline ends. The CDR3 DNA follows: TGTGCCAGCAGCTCGCGAATGAGACAGACCCGTTCTAACTATGGCTACACCTTC. Its protein product is CASSSRMRQTRSNYGYTF.

This clone has a single count. The chain employs TRBV7-9 and TRBJ1-1; D unresolved. This CDR3 spans 14 amino acids. Germline V gene data show CDR1 as SEHNR and CDR2 as FQNEAQ (reference sequence). V was clipped by 10 bases and J by 6 bases, with 21 bases between them. The CDR3 is CATSTQSGTPEAFF. In DNA form, the CDR3 reads TGTGCCACTTCAACCCAGTCGGGAACCCCTGAAGCTTTCTTT. The variable domain in full, completed from reference TRBV7-9 and TRBJ1-1, reads DTGVSQNPRHKITKRGQNVTFRCDPISEHNRLYWYRQTLGQGPEFLTYFQNEAQLEKSRLLSDRFSAERPKGSFSTLEIQRTEQGDSAMYLCATSTQSGTPEAFFGQGTRLTVV.